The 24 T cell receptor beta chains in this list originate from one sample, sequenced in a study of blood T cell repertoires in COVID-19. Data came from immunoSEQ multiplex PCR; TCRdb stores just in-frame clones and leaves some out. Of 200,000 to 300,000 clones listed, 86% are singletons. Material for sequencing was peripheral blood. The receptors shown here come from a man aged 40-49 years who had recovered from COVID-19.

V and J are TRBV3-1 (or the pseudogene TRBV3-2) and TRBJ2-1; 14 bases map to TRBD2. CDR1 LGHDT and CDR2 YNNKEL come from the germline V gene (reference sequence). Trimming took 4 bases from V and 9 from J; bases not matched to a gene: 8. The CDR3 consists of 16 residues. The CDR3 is CASSPGLAGGRVEQFF. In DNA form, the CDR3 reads TGTGCCAGCAGCCCAGGACTAGCGGGGGGCCGTGTTGAGCAGTTCTTC.

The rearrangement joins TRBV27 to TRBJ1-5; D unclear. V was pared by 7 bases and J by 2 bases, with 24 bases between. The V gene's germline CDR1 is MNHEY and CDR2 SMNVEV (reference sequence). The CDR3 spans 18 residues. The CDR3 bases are TGTGCCAGCACCCTTAGGCCCGCCCCAGGTACGTGCAATCAGCCCCAGCATTTT. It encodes CASTLRPAPGTCNQPQHF.

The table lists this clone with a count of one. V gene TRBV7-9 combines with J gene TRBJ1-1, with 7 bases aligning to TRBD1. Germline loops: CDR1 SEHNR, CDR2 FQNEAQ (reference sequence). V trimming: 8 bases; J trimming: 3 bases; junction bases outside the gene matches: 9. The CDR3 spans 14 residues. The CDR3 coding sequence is TGTGCCAGCGGACCACGAGGGACAGACACTGAAGCTTTCTTT. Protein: CASGPRGTDTEAFF. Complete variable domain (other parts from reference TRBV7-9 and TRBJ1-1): DTGVSQNPRHKITKRGQNVTFRCDPISEHNRLYWYRQTLGQGPEFLTYFQNEAQLEKSRLLSDRFSAERPKGSFSTLEIQRTEQGDSAMYLCASGPRGTDTEAFFGQGTRLTVV.

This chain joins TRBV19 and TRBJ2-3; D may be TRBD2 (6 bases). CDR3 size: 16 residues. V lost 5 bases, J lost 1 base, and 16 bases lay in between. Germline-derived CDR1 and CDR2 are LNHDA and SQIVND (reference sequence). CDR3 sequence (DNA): TGTGCCAGTAGTTCCCCCCCGGGAGCGGGCACAGATACGCAGTATTTT. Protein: CASSSPPGAGTDTQYF. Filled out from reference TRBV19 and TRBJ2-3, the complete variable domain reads DGGITQSPKYLFRKEGQNVTLSCEQNLNHDAMYWYRQDPGQGLRLIYYSQIVNDFQKGDIAEGYSVSREKKESFPLTVTSAQKNPTAFYLCASSSPPGAGTDTQYFGPGTRLTVL.

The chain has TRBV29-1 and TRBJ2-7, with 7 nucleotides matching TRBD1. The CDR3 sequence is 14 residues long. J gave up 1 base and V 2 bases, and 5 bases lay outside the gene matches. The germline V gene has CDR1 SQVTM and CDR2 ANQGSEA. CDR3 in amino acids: CSVEPRTGSYEQYF. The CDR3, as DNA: TGCAGCGTTGAACCGAGGACAGGATCCTACGAGCAGTACTTC.

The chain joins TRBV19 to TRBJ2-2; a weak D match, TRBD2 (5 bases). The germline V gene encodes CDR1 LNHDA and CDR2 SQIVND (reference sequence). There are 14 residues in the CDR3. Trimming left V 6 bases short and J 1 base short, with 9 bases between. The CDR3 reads CASREAGNTGELFF. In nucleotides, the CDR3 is TGTGCCAGTAGGGAGGCAGGGAACACCGGGGAGCTGTTTTTT.

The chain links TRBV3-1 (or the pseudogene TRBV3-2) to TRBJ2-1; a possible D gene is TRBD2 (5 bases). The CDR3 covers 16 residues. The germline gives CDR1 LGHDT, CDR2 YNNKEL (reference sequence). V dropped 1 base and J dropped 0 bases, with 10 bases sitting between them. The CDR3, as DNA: TGTGCCAGCAGCCAAGGGCTAGCAGGCTCCTACAATGAGCAGTTCTTC. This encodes CASSQGLAGSYNEQFF.

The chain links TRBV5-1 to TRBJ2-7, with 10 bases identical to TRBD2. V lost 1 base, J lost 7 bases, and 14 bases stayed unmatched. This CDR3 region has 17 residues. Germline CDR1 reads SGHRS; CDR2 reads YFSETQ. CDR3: CASSLLAGGLGSLEQYF. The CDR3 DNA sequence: TGCGCCAGCAGCTTGTTAGCGGGAGGTTTGGGCTCTCTGGAGCAGTACTTC.

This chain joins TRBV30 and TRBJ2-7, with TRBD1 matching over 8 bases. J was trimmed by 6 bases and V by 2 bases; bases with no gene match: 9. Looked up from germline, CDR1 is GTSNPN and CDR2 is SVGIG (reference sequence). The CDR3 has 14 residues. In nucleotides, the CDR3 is TGTGCCTGGAGTCGTTTGGACAGGGTGGGCGAGCAGTACTTC. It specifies CAWSRLDRVGEQYF.

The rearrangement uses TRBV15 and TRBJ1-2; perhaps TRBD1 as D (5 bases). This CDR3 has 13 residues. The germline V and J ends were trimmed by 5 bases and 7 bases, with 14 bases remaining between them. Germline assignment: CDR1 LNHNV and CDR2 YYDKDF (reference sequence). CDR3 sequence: CATSESGLGGYTF. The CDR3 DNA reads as TGTGCCACCAGCGAATCAGGGTTAGGTGGCTACACCTTC. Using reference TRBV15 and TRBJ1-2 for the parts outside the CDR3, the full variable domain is DAMVIQNPRYQVTQFGKPVTLSCSQTLNHNVMYWYQQKSSQAPKLLFHYYDKDFNNEADTPDNFQSRRPNTSFCFLDIRSPGLGDTAMYLCATSESGLGGYTFGSGTRLTVV.

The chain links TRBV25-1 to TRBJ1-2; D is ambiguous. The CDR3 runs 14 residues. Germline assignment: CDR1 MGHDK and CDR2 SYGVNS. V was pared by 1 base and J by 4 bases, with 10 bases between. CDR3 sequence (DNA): TGTGCCAGCAGTGAATCCCAGTTTGGCTATGGCTACACCTTC. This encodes CASSESQFGYGYTF.

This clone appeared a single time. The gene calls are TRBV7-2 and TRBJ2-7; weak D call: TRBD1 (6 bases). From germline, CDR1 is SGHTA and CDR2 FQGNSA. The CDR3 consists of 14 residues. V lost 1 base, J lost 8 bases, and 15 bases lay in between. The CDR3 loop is CASSLGQVPSKQYF. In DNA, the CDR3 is TGTGCCAGCAGCTTAGGACAGGTTCCGTCCAAGCAGTACTTC.

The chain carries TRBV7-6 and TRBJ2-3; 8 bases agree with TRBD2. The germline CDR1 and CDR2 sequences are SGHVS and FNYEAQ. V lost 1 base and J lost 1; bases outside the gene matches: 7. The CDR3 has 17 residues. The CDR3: CASSLVSGGGRTDTQYF. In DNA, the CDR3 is TGTGCCAGCAGCTTAGTTTCGGGGGGGGGACGCACAGATACGCAGTATTTT.

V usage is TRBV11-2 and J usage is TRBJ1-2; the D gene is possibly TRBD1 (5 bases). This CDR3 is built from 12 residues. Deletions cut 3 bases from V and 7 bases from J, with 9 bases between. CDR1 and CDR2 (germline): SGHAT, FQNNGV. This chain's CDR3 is CASSFGGAGYTF. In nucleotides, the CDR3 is TGTGCCAGCAGCTTTGGAGGGGCTGGCTACACCTTC.

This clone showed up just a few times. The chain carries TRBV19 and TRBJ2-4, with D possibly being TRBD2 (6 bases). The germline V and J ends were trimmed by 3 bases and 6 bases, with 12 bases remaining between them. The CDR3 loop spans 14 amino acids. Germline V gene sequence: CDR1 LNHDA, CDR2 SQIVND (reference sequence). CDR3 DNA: TGTGCCAGTAGTATCGGCGTAGCGGCAAACATTCAGTACTTC. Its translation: CASSIGVAANIQYF.

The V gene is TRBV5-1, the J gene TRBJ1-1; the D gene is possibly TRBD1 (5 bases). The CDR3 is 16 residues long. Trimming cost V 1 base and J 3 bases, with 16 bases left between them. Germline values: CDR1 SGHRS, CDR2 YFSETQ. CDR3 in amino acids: CASSLTGASRYTEAFF. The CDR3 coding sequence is TGCGCCAGCAGCTTGACAGGAGCCAGCAGGTACACTGAAGCTTTCTTT. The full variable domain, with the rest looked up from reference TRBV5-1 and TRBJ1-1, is KAGVTQTPRYLIKTRGQQVTLSCSPISGHRSVSWYQQTPGQGLQFLFEYFSETQRNKGNFPGRFSGRQFSNSRSEMNVSTLELGDSALYLCASSLTGASRYTEAFFGQGTRLTVV.

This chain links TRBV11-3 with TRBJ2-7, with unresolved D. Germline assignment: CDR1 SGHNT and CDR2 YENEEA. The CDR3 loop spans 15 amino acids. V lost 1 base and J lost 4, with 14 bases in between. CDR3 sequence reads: CASSLAGSGEYEQYF. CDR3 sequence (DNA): TGTGCCAGCAGCTTAGCCGGGTCGGGTGAGTACGAGCAGTACTTC.

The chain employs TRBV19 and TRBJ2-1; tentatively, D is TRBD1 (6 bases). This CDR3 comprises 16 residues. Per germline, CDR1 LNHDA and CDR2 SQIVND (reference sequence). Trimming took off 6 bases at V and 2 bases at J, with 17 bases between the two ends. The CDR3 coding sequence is TGTGCCAGTAGACCAACCACAGGGAGCCCCTACAATGAGCAGTTCTTC. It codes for CASRPTTGSPYNEQFF.

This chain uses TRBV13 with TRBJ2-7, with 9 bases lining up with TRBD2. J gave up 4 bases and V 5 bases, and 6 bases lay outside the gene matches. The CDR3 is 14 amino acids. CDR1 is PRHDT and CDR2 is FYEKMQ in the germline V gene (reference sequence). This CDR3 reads CASSHSGSGYEQYF. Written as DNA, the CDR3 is TGTGCCAGCAGCCATAGCGGGAGCGGGTACGAGCAGTACTTC. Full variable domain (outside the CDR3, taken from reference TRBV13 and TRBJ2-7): AAGVIQSPRHLIKEKRETATLKCYPIPRHDTVYWYQQGPGQDPQFLISFYEKMQSDKGSIPDRFSAQQFSDYHSELNMSSLELGDSALYFCASSHSGSGYEQYFGPGTRLTVT.

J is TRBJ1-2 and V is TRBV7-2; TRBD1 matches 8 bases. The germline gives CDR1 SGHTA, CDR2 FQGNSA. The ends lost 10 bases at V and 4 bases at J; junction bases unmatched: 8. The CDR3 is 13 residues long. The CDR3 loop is CANTGTGGYGYTF. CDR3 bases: TGTGCCAACACCGGAACAGGGGGCTATGGCTACACCTTC. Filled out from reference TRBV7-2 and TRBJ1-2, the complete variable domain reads GAGVSQSPSNKVTEKGKDVELRCDPISGHTALYWYRQSLGQGLEFLIYFQGNSAPDKSGLPSDRFSAERTGGSVSTLTIQRTQQEDSAVYLCANTGTGGYGYTFGSGTRLTVV.

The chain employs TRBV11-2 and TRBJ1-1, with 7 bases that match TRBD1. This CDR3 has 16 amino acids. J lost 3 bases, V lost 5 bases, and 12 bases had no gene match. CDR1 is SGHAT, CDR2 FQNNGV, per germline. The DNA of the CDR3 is TGTGCCAGCAGCCCCCGACAGGGCGGAACTTACACTGAAGCTTTCTTT. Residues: CASSPRQGGTYTEAFF.

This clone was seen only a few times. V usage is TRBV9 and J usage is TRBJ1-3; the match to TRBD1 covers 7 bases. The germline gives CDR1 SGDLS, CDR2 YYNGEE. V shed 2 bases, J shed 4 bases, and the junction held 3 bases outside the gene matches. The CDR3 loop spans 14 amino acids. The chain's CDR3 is CASSVQGDGNTIYF. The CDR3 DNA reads TGTGCCAGCAGCGTCCAGGGGGACGGAAACACCATATATTTT.

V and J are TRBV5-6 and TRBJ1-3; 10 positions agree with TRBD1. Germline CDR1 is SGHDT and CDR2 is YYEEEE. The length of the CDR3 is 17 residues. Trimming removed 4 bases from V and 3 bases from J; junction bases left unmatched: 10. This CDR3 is CASSRGQGGLRGNTIYF. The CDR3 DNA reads TGTGCCAGCAGCCGCGGACAGGGGGGTCTTCGTGGAAACACCATATATTTT.

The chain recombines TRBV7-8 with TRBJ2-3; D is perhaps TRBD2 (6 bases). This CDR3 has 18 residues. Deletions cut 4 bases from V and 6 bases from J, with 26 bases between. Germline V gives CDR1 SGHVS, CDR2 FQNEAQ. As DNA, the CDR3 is TGTGCCAGCAGCTCCGCTCCGCGCGGGGCGGCAGAGCTTGATACGCAGTATTTT. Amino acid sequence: CASSSAPRGAAELDTQYF.